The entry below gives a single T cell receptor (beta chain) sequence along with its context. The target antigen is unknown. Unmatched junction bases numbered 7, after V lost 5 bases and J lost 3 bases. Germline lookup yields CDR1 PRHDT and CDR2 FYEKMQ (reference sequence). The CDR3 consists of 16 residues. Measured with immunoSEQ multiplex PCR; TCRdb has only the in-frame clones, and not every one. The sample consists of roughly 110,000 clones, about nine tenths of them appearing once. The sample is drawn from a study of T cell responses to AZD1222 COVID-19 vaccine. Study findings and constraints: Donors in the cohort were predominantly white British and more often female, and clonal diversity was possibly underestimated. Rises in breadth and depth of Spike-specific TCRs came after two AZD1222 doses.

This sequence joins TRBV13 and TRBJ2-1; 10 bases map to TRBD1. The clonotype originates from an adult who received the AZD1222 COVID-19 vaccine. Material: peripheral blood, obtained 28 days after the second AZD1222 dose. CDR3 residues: CASSRTGTGDYNEQFF. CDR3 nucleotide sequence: TGTGCCAGCAGCCGAACCGGGACAGGGGACTACAATGAGCAGTTCTTC.